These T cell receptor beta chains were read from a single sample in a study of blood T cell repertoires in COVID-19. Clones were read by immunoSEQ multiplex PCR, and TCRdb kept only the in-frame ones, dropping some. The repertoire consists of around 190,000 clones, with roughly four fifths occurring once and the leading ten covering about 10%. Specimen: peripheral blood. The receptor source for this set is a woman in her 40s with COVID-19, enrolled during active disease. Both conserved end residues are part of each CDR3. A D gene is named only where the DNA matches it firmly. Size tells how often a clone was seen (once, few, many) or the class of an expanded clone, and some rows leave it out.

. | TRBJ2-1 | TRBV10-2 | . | TGCGCCAGCAGCGGGAGCGCATACAATGAGCAGTTCTTC | CASSGSAYNEQFF
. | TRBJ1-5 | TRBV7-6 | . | TGTGCCAGCAGCTTAGAACAGGGTCATCAGCCCCAGCATTTT | CASSLEQGHQPQHF
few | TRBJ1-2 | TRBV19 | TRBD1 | TGTGCCAGTAGGGATTCAGGGGGCGCGAACTATGGCTACACCTTC | CASRDSGGANYGYTF
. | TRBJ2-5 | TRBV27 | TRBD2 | TGTGCCAGCACGCGCAGGGTAGCGGGAGTTTCAGGGACCCAGTACTTC | CASTRRVAGVSGTQYF
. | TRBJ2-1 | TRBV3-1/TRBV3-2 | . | TGTGCCAGCAGCCAAGACCCTCTCTATTACAATGAGCAGTTCTTC | CASSQDPLYYNEQFF
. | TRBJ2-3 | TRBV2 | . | TGTGCCAGCAGTCCCCAGCTAGCGAGAGACCCCTTGTTT | CASSPQLARDPLF
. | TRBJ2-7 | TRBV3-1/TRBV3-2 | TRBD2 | TGTGCCAGCAGCCCCGGACTAGCGGGAGTCTACGAGCAGTACTTC | CASSPGLAGVYEQYF
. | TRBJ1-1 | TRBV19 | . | TGTGCCAGTAGTATAGCAGGATGGAACACTGAAGCTTTCTTT | CASSIAGWNTEAFF
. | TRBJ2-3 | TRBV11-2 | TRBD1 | TGTGCCAGCAGCGCCGGGGACAGGGCGGAAGATACGCAGTATTTT | CASSAGDRAEDTQYF
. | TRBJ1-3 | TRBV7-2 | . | TGTGCCAGCAGCCCCGCCGGACTCAGCTCTGGAAACACCATATATTTT | CASSPAGLSSGNTIYF
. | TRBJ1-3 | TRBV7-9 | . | TGTGCCAGCAGCCACAAAAAGGGAACAGGGATCTCTGGAAACACCATATATTTT | CASSHKKGTGISGNTIYF
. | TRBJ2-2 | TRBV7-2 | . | TGTGCCAGCAGCATCGGGTCGGGTTTCGGGGAGCTGTTTTTT | CASSIGSGFGELFF
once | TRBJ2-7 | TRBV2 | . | TGTGCCAGCGGTGGAGGAGGGGACCGGCGTCCAACCTCTATCTACGAGCAGTACTTC | CASGGGGDRRPTSIYEQYF
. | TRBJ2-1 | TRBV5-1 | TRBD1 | TGCGCCAGCAGCATCCGGGACAGGGGTAATGAGCAGTTCTTC | CASSIRDRGNEQFF
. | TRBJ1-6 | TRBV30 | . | TGTGCCGGAGCAAACGCCGGGGGTTCACCCCTCCACTTT | CAGANAGGSPLHF
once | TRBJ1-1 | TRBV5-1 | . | TGCGCCAGCAGCTTGGAGAGGGGGATACGGAACACTGAAGCTTTCTTT | CASSLERGIRNTEAFF
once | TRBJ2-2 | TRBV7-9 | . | TGTGCCAGCACAGAACAGGGTGTCACCGGGGAGCTGTTTTTT | CASTEQGVTGELFF
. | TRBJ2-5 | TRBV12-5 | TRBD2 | TGTGCTAGTGCGGGAGGAGGGGAGACCCAGTACTTC | CASAGGGETQYF
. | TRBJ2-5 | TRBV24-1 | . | TGTGCCACCAGTGATTTGCAGGGAGAGACCCAGTACTTC | CATSDLQGETQYF
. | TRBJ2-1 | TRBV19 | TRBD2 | TGTGCCAGTACCCCCGGGACTAGCTTCGTCAATGAGCAGTTCTTC | CASTPGTSFVNEQFF
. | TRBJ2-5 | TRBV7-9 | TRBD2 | TGTGCCAGCAGCTCACCTAGCGGGGGGTTCCAAGAGACCCAGTACTTC | CASSSPSGGFQETQYF
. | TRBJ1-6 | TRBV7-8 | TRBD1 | TGTGCCAGCAGCTCGGGACAGTCGAATTCACCCCTCCACTTT | CASSSGQSNSPLHF
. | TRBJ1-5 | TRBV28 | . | TGTGCCAGCAGTTTATATCGGACAGTAGCGAATCAGCCCCAGCATTTT | CASSLYRTVANQPQHF
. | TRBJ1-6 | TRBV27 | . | TGTGCCAGCAGGCGGGGGGGATCCTATAATTCACCCCTCCACTTT | CASRRGGSYNSPLHF
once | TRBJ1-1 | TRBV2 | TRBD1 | TGTGCCAGCAGTGAAGTGAATAACAGGGGATCTGAAGCTTTCTTT | CASSEVNNRGSEAFF
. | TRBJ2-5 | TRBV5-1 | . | TGCGCCAGCAGCTGGGGCCCTAGGTTGGAGACCCAGTACTTC | CASSWGPRLETQYF
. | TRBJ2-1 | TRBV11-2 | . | TGTGCCAGCAGCTCAGGGGTGGGGCCGAATGAGCAGTTCTTC | CASSSGVGPNEQFF
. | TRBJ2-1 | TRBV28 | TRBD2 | TGTGCCAGCAGTTGGACTAGCGGAAACAATGAGCAGTTCTTC | CASSWTSGNNEQFF
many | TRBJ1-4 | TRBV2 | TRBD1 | TGTGCCAGCAGAGAGGACAGGGGGAGAAATGAAAAACTGTTTTTT | CASREDRGRNEKLFF
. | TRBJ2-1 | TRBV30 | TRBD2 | TGTGCCTGGAGTGGACTAGCGACGAACAATGAGCAGTTCTTC | CAWSGLATNNEQFF
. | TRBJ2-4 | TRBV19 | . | TGTGCCAGTGGACGGGAGAGAAACATTCAGTACTTC | CASGRERNIQYF
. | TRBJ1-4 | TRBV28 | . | TGTGCCAGCAGTTTTACCAGAAACCGTGAAAAACTGTTTTTT | CASSFTRNREKLFF
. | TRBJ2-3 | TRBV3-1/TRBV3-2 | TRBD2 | TGTGCCAGCAGCCAAGAGGGACTAGTAGATACGCAGTATTTT | CASSQEGLVDTQYF
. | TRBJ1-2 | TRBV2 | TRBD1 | TGTGCCAGCTCTTTTAGTCTATCAAGACAGGGGGCATCGAATGGCTACACCTTC | CASSFSLSRQGASNGYTF
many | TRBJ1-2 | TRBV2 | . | TGTGCCAGAGGGCGAAGGGACATCGGATTCTATGGCTACACCTTC | CARGRRDIGFYGYTF
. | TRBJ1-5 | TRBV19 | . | TGTGCCAGTAGTTACCAGGGAACTCAGCCCCAGCATTTT | CASSYQGTQPQHF
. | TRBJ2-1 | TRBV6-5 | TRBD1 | TGTGCCAGCAGTTTGGAAGGACAGGGAAGAGATGAGCAGTTCTTC | CASSLEGQGRDEQFF
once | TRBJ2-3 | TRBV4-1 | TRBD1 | TGCGCCAGCAGCCCGGAACAGGGGGTCCTTAATACGCAGTATTTT | CASSPEQGVLNTQYF
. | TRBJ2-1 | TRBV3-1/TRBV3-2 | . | TGTGCCAGCAGCCGGGAGACTCTCTCCTACAATGAGCAGTTCTTC | CASSRETLSYNEQFF
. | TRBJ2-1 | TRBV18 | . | TGTGCCAGCTCACCACCAAGGCAGGCTTCCTACAATGAGCAGTTCTTC | CASSPPRQASYNEQFF
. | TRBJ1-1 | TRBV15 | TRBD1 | TGTGCCACCACCAGGGACAGGGGGCTTGCTGAAGCTTTCTTT | CATTRDRGLAEAFF
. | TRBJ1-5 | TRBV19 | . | TGTGCCAGTACCCCCGATCAGCCCCAGCATTTT | CASTPDQPQHF
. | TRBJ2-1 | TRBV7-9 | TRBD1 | TGTGCCAGCTTAGTAGGACAGGGATTCGGCAATGAGCAGTTCTTC | CASLVGQGFGNEQFF
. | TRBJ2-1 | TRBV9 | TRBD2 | TGTGCCAGCGGAAGACTAGCGGGGGGCCAAAATGAGCAGTTCTTC | CASGRLAGGQNEQFF
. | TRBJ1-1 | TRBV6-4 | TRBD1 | TGTGCCAGCAGGGCGGGACAGGGGGTGACTGAAGCTTTCTTT | CASRAGQGVTEAFF
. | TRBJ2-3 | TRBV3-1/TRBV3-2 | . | TGTGCCAGCAGCCCCGTCTTAGCGGATTTCACAGATACGCAGTATTTT | CASSPVLADFTDTQYF
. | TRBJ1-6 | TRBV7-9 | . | TGTGCCAGCAGCTTAGATACTGATAATTCACCCCTCCACTTT | CASSLDTDNSPLHF
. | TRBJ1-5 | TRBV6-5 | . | TGTGCCAGCAGTTACGGTTCAGGCGTCAATCAGCCCCAGCATTTT | CASSYGSGVNQPQHF
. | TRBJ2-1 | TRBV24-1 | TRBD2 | TGTGCCACCAGCCGAGGAGGGAGGGTATACAATGAGCAGTTCTTC | CATSRGGRVYNEQFF
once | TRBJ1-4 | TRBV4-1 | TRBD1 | TGCGCCAGCAGCCAACCCACCTGGACAGGGGGGGAAACTAATGAAAAACTGTTTTTT | CASSQPTWTGGETNEKLFF
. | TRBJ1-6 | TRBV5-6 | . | TGTGCCAGCAGCTTGGGCGGGTGGGGTAATTCACCCCTCCACTTT | CASSLGGWGNSPLHF
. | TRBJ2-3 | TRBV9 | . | TGTGCCAGCAGCGTAGGAGGCAGCCTGTCTAGCACAGATACGCAGTATTTT | CASSVGGSLSSTDTQYF
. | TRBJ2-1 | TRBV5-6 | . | TGTGCCAGCAGCTTAGGTTTTACAGACTCCTACAATGAGCAGTTCTTC | CASSLGFTDSYNEQFF
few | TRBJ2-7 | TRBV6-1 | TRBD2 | TGTGCCAGCAGTGAATTTACTAGCGGGAGTTGGGAGCAGTACTTC | CASSEFTSGSWEQYF
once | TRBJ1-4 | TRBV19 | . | TGTGCCAGTAGACCCAGTGTTGCAACTAATGAAAAACTGTTTTTT | CASRPSVATNEKLFF